A selection of T cell receptor beta chains follows, all from one sample in a study of blood T cells in healthy people across ages. Each CDR3 protein is one row after TCRdb ran MiXCR on the 5' RACE reads. This sample yields about 1,400,000 distinct CDR3 sequences, of which roughly 60% are seen a single time; about 6.7% belongs to the top ten. The source material was blood. Source of these receptors: a man in his late teens or twenties in good health. Both conserved end residues are part of each CDR3. Fields, in order: CDR3 protein, CDR3 DNA, J gene, clone size, V gene, D gene. A D gene is named only where the DNA matches it firmly. The size of a clone is reported for some rows only, either as once, few or many, or as a class for expanded clones.

CDR3aa: CASATGAYEQYF
CDR3nt: TGTGCCAGCGCTACAGGGGCCTACGAGCAGTACTTC
j_gene: TRBJ2-7
abundance: -
v_gene: TRBV7-9
d_gene: TRBD1

CDR3aa: CASSELGSSYNEQFF
CDR3nt: TGTGCCAGCAGTGAGCTCGGAAGCTCCTACAATGAGCAGTTCTTC
j_gene: TRBJ2-1
abundance: -
v_gene: TRBV2
d_gene: -

CDR3aa: CASSLGDPYNSPLHF
CDR3nt: TGTGCCAGCAGCTTGGGGGATCCCTATAATTCACCCCTCCACTTT
j_gene: TRBJ1-6
abundance: -
v_gene: TRBV7-2
d_gene: -

CDR3aa: CSVGQVDEQYF
CDR3nt: TGCAGCGTTGGACAGGTCGACGAGCAGTACTTC
j_gene: TRBJ2-7
abundance: few
v_gene: TRBV29-1
d_gene: -

CDR3aa: CSATPRQGGQPQHF
CDR3nt: TGCAGTGCTACCCCGCGGCAGGGCGGTCAGCCCCAGCATTTT
j_gene: TRBJ1-5
abundance: -
v_gene: TRBV20-1
d_gene: -

CDR3aa: CASSLGQGTRSSYGYTF
CDR3nt: TGTGCCAGCAGTTTGGGGCAGGGGACCCGGTCTTCCTATGGCTACACCTTC
j_gene: TRBJ1-2
abundance: -
v_gene: TRBV12-3/TRBV12-4
d_gene: -

CDR3aa: CASSYSMMGVAGELFF
CDR3nt: TGTGCCAGCAGTTACTCGATGATGGGAGTGGCCGGGGAGCTGTTTTTT
j_gene: TRBJ2-2
abundance: -
v_gene: TRBV6-5
d_gene: -

CDR3aa: CASIPLGVRYGSSYNEQFF
CDR3nt: TGTGCCAGCATCCCCTTGGGGGTTAGGTATGGGAGCTCCTACAATGAGCAGTTCTTC
j_gene: TRBJ2-1
abundance: -
v_gene: TRBV2
d_gene: -

CDR3aa: CASSLESHTQYF
CDR3nt: TGTGCCAGCAGCTTGGAATCTCATACGCAGTATTTT
j_gene: TRBJ2-3
abundance: -
v_gene: TRBV7-9
d_gene: -

CDR3aa: CASSQAIHDGYTF
CDR3nt: TGTGCCAGCAGCCAAGCGATCCACGACGGCTACACCTTC
j_gene: TRBJ1-2
abundance: -
v_gene: TRBV14
d_gene: -

CDR3aa: CSARDLSGGAYEQYF
CDR3nt: TGCAGTGCTAGAGATCTCAGCGGGGGGGCCTACGAGCAGTACTTC
j_gene: TRBJ2-7
abundance: -
v_gene: TRBV20-1
d_gene: TRBD2

CDR3aa: CASSEARQGSLYTGELFF
CDR3nt: TGCGCCAGCAGTGAGGCGAGACAGGGGTCTCTCTACACCGGGGAGCTGTTTTTT
j_gene: TRBJ2-2
abundance: -
v_gene: TRBV10-2
d_gene: TRBD1

CDR3aa: CASSLQGPDEQYF
CDR3nt: TGTGCCAGCAGCTTACAGGGGCCCGACGAGCAGTACTTC
j_gene: TRBJ2-7
abundance: -
v_gene: TRBV7-8
d_gene: -

CDR3aa: CASSQDPSVNQRPQHF
CDR3nt: TGCGCCAGCAGCCAAGATCCGTCAGTTAATCAGCGGCCCCAGCATTTT
j_gene: TRBJ1-5
abundance: -
v_gene: TRBV4-1
d_gene: -

CDR3aa: CASSEILAATDTQYF
CDR3nt: TGTGCCAGCAGCGAAATACTAGCGGCGACAGATACGCAGTATTTT
j_gene: TRBJ2-3
abundance: few
v_gene: TRBV6-5
d_gene: TRBD2

CDR3aa: CAINPGLAGGGFHNEQFF
CDR3nt: TGTGCCATCAACCCTGGACTAGCGGGGGGAGGTTTCCACAATGAGCAGTTTTTC
j_gene: TRBJ2-1
abundance: -
v_gene: TRBV10-3
d_gene: TRBD2

CDR3aa: CATTTPERAYTEAFF
CDR3nt: TGTGCCACCACGACACCGGAGAGAGCCTACACTGAAGCTTTCTTT
j_gene: TRBJ1-1
abundance: -
v_gene: TRBV28
d_gene: -

CDR3aa: CSVESPGNTIYF
CDR3nt: TGCAGCGTTGAGAGTCCCGGAAACACCATATATTTT
j_gene: TRBJ1-3
abundance: few
v_gene: TRBV29-1
d_gene: -

CDR3aa: CASSQEPTPLSGEPQHF
CDR3nt: TGTGCCAGCAGCCAAGAACCCACCCCGCTGTCTGGGGAGCCCCAGCATTTT
j_gene: TRBJ1-5
abundance: -
v_gene: TRBV4-2
d_gene: -

CDR3aa: CASSLQGGPDTQYF
CDR3nt: TGTGCCAGCAGTTTACAGGGGGGGCCGGATACGCAGTATTTT
j_gene: TRBJ2-3
abundance: -
v_gene: TRBV28
d_gene: -

CDR3aa: CASSLGTGGFGEKLFF
CDR3nt: TGTGCCAGCAGTTTAGGGACAGGGGGCTTTGGTGAAAAACTGTTTTTT
j_gene: TRBJ1-4
abundance: few
v_gene: TRBV12-3/TRBV12-4
d_gene: TRBD1

CDR3aa: CSARAPTGVNQPRHF
CDR3nt: TGCAGTGCTAGAGCTCCGACAGGGGTGAATCAGCCTCGGCATTTT
j_gene: TRBJ1-5
abundance: -
v_gene: TRBV20-1
d_gene: TRBD1

CDR3aa: CASSHGTTGPRSPLHF
CDR3nt: TGCGCCAGCAGCCACGGCACGACAGGACCCCGGTCACCCCTCCACTTT
j_gene: TRBJ1-6
abundance: -
v_gene: TRBV4-1
d_gene: -

CDR3aa: CASSVSGGHGYTF
CDR3nt: TGTGCCAGCAGCGTATCAGGGGGACATGGCTACACCTTC
j_gene: TRBJ1-2
abundance: -
v_gene: TRBV7-2
d_gene: TRBD1

CDR3aa: CASSPQPGQETQYF
CDR3nt: TGTGCCAGCAGCCCGCAGCCCGGGCAAGAGACCCAGTACTTC
j_gene: TRBJ2-5
abundance: few
v_gene: TRBV7-2
d_gene: -

CDR3aa: CSARRSVSENEQFF
CDR3nt: TGCAGTGCTAGAAGGTCCGTCTCAGAAAATGAGCAGTTCTTC
j_gene: TRBJ2-1
abundance: -
v_gene: TRBV20-1
d_gene: -

CDR3aa: CAIYPGTGGNEQFF
CDR3nt: TGTGCCATATACCCCGGGACAGGGGGCAATGAGCAGTTCTTC
j_gene: TRBJ2-1
abundance: few
v_gene: TRBV10-3
d_gene: TRBD1

CDR3aa: CASRESADTQYF
CDR3nt: TGTGCCAGCAGGGAGTCTGCAGATACGCAGTATTTT
j_gene: TRBJ2-3
abundance: -
v_gene: TRBV2
d_gene: -

CDR3aa: CASSQDPPSSVAEQYF
CDR3nt: TGTGCCAGCAGCCAAGACCCACCTTCCTCAGTAGCGGAGCAGTACTTC
j_gene: TRBJ2-7
abundance: -
v_gene: TRBV4-2
d_gene: -

CDR3aa: CASSESWTGGLGGYTF
CDR3nt: TGTGCCAGCAGTGAGTCGTGGACAGGGGGCCTGGGTGGCTACACCTTC
j_gene: TRBJ1-2
abundance: -
v_gene: TRBV6-4
d_gene: TRBD1

CDR3aa: CASSLSPGPGTDTQYF
CDR3nt: TGTGCCAGCAGCTTATCCCCGGGCCCTGGGACAGATACGCAGTATTTT
j_gene: TRBJ2-3
abundance: -
v_gene: TRBV7-2
d_gene: -

CDR3aa: CSVAVRLAYEQYF
CDR3nt: TGCAGCGTTGCGGTTCGACTTGCCTACGAGCAGTACTTC
j_gene: TRBJ2-7
abundance: -
v_gene: TRBV29-1
d_gene: -

CDR3aa: CSTPGPGQETQYF
CDR3nt: TGCAGCACCCCGGGACCCGGGCAGGAGACCCAGTACTTC
j_gene: TRBJ2-5
abundance: few
v_gene: TRBV29-1
d_gene: -

CDR3aa: CSAGTGSDQPQHF
CDR3nt: TGCAGCGCCGGGACAGGGTCTGATCAGCCCCAGCATTTT
j_gene: TRBJ1-5
abundance: -
v_gene: TRBV29-1
d_gene: TRBD1

CDR3aa: CASSRGSNQPQHF
CDR3nt: TGTGCCAGCAGCCGAGGTAGCAATCAGCCCCAGCATTTT
j_gene: TRBJ1-5
abundance: -
v_gene: TRBV3-1
d_gene: -

CDR3aa: CASRADEVYEQYF
CDR3nt: TGTGCCAGCAGGGCAGACGAAGTGTACGAGCAGTACTTC
j_gene: TRBJ2-7
abundance: few
v_gene: TRBV6-2/TRBV6-3
d_gene: -

CDR3aa: CASSLNGVTQYF
CDR3nt: TGTGCCAGCAGTCTCAATGGTGTTACGCAGTATTTT
j_gene: TRBJ2-3
abundance: -
v_gene: TRBV12-3/TRBV12-4
d_gene: -

CDR3aa: CASRGASRDEQYF
CDR3nt: TGTGCCAGCAGAGGGGCCTCTCGGGACGAGCAGTACTTC
j_gene: TRBJ2-7
abundance: few
v_gene: TRBV6-6
d_gene: -

CDR3aa: CAISEASLGFGAFF
CDR3nt: TGTGCCATCAGTGAGGCGAGCCTCGGTTTTGGAGCTTTCTTT
j_gene: TRBJ1-1
abundance: -
v_gene: TRBV10-3
d_gene: -

CDR3aa: CASSLDPYSNYGYTF
CDR3nt: TGTGCCAGCAGCTTAGACCCATATTCTAACTATGGCTACACCTTC
j_gene: TRBJ1-2
abundance: few
v_gene: TRBV7-2
d_gene: -

CDR3aa: CASSLLPTEAFF
CDR3nt: TGTGCCAGCAGCTTACTTCCAACTGAAGCTTTCTTT
j_gene: TRBJ1-1
abundance: -
v_gene: TRBV7-2
d_gene: -

CDR3aa: CASRAESSGANVLTF
CDR3nt: TGTGCCAGCAGAGCAGAATCCTCTGGGGCCAACGTCCTGACTTTC
j_gene: TRBJ2-6
abundance: few
v_gene: TRBV5-4
d_gene: -

CDR3aa: CASSHLGGTDYEQYF
CDR3nt: TGTGCCAGCAGCCACCTCGGTGGGACCGACTACGAGCAGTACTTC
j_gene: TRBJ2-7
abundance: -
v_gene: TRBV4-2
d_gene: -

CDR3aa: CASSPSPSGPYNEQFF
CDR3nt: TGCGCCAGCAGCCCGTCGCCTAGCGGGCCCTACAATGAGCAGTTCTTC
j_gene: TRBJ2-1
abundance: few
v_gene: TRBV4-1
d_gene: TRBD2

CDR3aa: CSVKGGVDNEQFF
CDR3nt: TGCAGCGTAAAAGGGGGGGTCGACAATGAGCAGTTCTTC
j_gene: TRBJ2-1
abundance: few
v_gene: TRBV29-1
d_gene: -

CDR3aa: CASSDPTSANEQFF
CDR3nt: TGTGCCAGCAGTGATCCGACTAGCGCAAATGAGCAGTTCTTC
j_gene: TRBJ2-1
abundance: few
v_gene: TRBV2
d_gene: TRBD2

CDR3aa: CASSQLTQLRDNEQFF
CDR3nt: TGTGCCAGCAGTCAGCTGACCCAACTAAGGGACAATGAGCAGTTCTTC
j_gene: TRBJ2-1
abundance: -
v_gene: TRBV6-5
d_gene: -

CDR3aa: CSAPRVTGELFF
CDR3nt: TGCAGTGCTCCCAGGGTAACCGGGGAGCTGTTTTTT
j_gene: TRBJ2-2
abundance: -
v_gene: TRBV20-1
d_gene: -

CDR3aa: CASSEVLDKAYNEQFF
CDR3nt: TGTGCCAGCAGTGAAGTACTAGATAAGGCCTACAATGAGCAGTTCTTC
j_gene: TRBJ2-1
abundance: -
v_gene: TRBV2
d_gene: -

CDR3aa: CSALDRAGEQYF
CDR3nt: TGCAGTGCCTTGGACAGGGCTGGCGAGCAGTACTTC
j_gene: TRBJ2-7
abundance: -
v_gene: TRBV20-1
d_gene: TRBD1

CDR3aa: CSATTPGGAYEQYF
CDR3nt: TGCAGTGCTACTACCCCGGGTGGGGCCTACGAGCAGTACTTC
j_gene: TRBJ2-7
abundance: -
v_gene: TRBV20-1
d_gene: -

CDR3aa: CASSVLVGTGELFF
CDR3nt: TGTGCCAGCAGTGTGTTGGTGGGAACCGGGGAGCTGTTTTTT
j_gene: TRBJ2-2
abundance: -
v_gene: TRBV2
d_gene: -

CDR3aa: CASSPVLGETQYF
CDR3nt: TGTGCCAGCTCACCAGTCCTCGGCGAGACCCAGTACTTC
j_gene: TRBJ2-5
abundance: -
v_gene: TRBV18
d_gene: -

CDR3aa: CASSQVDFSGQTYNEQFF
CDR3nt: TGTGCCAGCAGCCAAGTAGACTTCTCGGGACAGACCTACAATGAGCAGTTCTTC
j_gene: TRBJ2-1
abundance: -
v_gene: TRBV14
d_gene: TRBD1

CDR3aa: CSARGFSGNQNQPQHF
CDR3nt: TGCAGCGCAAGGGGTTTTAGCGGGAATCAAAATCAGCCCCAGCATTTT
j_gene: TRBJ1-5
abundance: -
v_gene: TRBV29-1
d_gene: -

CDR3aa: CASSAIPGHPTYEQYF
CDR3nt: TGTGCCAGCAGCGCTATCCCGGGACATCCGACCTACGAGCAGTACTTC
j_gene: TRBJ2-7
abundance: -
v_gene: TRBV11-2
d_gene: -

CDR3aa: CASSQEAPPQQYF
CDR3nt: TGTGCCAGCAGCCAAGAGGCCCCCCCACAGCAGTACTTC
j_gene: TRBJ2-7
abundance: -
v_gene: TRBV3-1
d_gene: -

CDR3aa: CASSQEARETSGGIETQYF
CDR3nt: TGCGCCAGCAGCCAAGAGGCGAGGGAGACTAGCGGGGGGATTGAGACCCAGTACTTC
j_gene: TRBJ2-5
abundance: -
v_gene: TRBV4-1
d_gene: TRBD2